This passage covers 29 T cell receptor beta chains from one sample sequenced in a study of chemoradiotherapy in HPV16-positive cancers. Sequenced by immunoSEQ multiplex PCR; TCRdb stores in-frame clones only, minus some. This table has 9,000 to 15,000 clones, 75% appearing once. The sample was collected from a patient who underwent chemoradiotherapy. Receptors were obtained from a human donor with HPV-associated anogenital cancer.

A few counts support this clone. The genes are TRBV30 and TRBJ2-7, with 14 bases identical to TRBD2. This CDR3 has 16 residues. Germline V gene lookup returns CDR1 GTSNPN and CDR2 SVGIG (reference sequence). V lost 3 bases to trimming and J lost 2 bases; unmatched junction nucleotides: 6. As DNA, the CDR3 is TGTGCCTGGAGAGGACTAGCGGGAGGTCCTCCCTACGAGCAGTACTTC. Translation: CAWRGLAGGPPYEQYF. The full variable domain, in which reference TRBV30 and TRBJ2-7 provide the parts outside the CDR3, is SQTIHQWPATLVQPVGSPLSLECTVEGTSNPNLYWYRQAAGRGLQLLFYSVGIGQISSEVPQNLSASRPQDRQFILSSKKLLLSDSGFYLCAWRGLAGGPPYEQYFGPGTRLTVT.

The chain employs TRBV10-3 and TRBJ1-5; TRBD1 agrees at 7 bases. Germline V gene data show CDR1 as ENHRY and CDR2 as SYGVKD. With V trimmed by 6 bases and J by 4 bases, 6 bases remained unmatched. CDR3 size: 14 residues. CDR3 residues: CAIRQTGLNQPQHF. CDR3 nucleotide sequence: TGTGCCATCAGACAGACAGGGCTGAATCAGCCCCAGCATTTT.

This clone was counted once. The chain uses TRBV2 and TRBJ1-1; 7 positions agree with TRBD1. The V and J ends lost 7 bases and 2 bases, in that order; junction bases with no gene match: 4. Germline CDR1 reads SNHLY; CDR2 reads FYNNEI. The CDR3 extends over 13 amino acids. The CDR3 protein is CASKGQLNTEAFF. The CDR3 DNA follows: TGTGCCAGCAAGGGACAGCTTAACACTGAAGCTTTCTTT. Variable domain in full (rest from reference TRBV2 and TRBJ1-1): EPEVTQTPSHQVTQMGQEVILRCVPISNHLYFYWYRQILGQKVEFLVSFYNNEISEKSEIFDDQFSVERPDGSNFTLKIRSTKLEDSAMYFCASKGQLNTEAFFGQGTRLTVV.

The rearrangement joins TRBV2 to TRBJ2-7, with TRBD1 matching 10 bases. Trimming removed 8 bases from V and 4 bases from J; junction bases left unmatched: 8. The CDR3 loop spans 14 amino acids. The V gene's germline CDR1 is SNHLY and CDR2 FYNNEI. CDR3 protein: CASVPGQGHYEQYF. DNA of the CDR3: TGTGCCAGCGTTCCGGGACAGGGGCATTACGAGCAGTACTTC.

This clone was detected once. The V and J genes are TRBV30 and TRBJ1-2; possible D gene TRBD1, 6 bases. This CDR3 spans 12 amino acids. CDR1 and CDR2 (germline): GTSNPN, SVGIG (reference sequence). The CDR3 spells CARDNRNYGYTF. The CDR3 region has the DNA TGTGCGCGGGACAATCGGAACTATGGCTACACCTTC.

This clone was counted between two and nine times. The chain carries TRBV11-2 and TRBJ2-7, with D perhaps being TRBD1 or TRBD2 (5 bases each). CDR3 size: 18 residues. Trimming cost V 1 base and J 4 bases, with 23 bases left between them. From germline, CDR1 is SGHAT and CDR2 FQNNGV. The CDR3 protein is CASSLGEGGRGVRYEQYF. As DNA, the CDR3 is TGTGCCAGCAGCTTAGGGGAAGGCGGCCGAGGGGTCAGGTACGAGCAGTACTTC. The full variable domain, with the rest looked up from reference TRBV11-2 and TRBJ2-7, is EAGVAQSPRYKIIEKRQSVAFWCNPISGHATLYWYQQILGQGPKLLIQFQNNGVVDDSQLPKDRFSAERLKGVDSTLKIQPAKLEDSAVYLCASSLGEGGRGVRYEQYFGPGTRLTVT.

The CDR3 here is CASSDSSLAGVNEQFF. In DNA form, the CDR3 reads TGTGCCAGCAGTGACTCGAGTCTAGCGGGAGTTAATGAGCAGTTCTTC. This chain uses TRBV6-4 with TRBJ2-1; 10 nucleotides match TRBD2. After removal of 0 bases from V and 7 bases from J, the junction contained 6 bases not matched to a gene. Germline CDR1 MRHNA, CDR2 SNTAGT. The CDR3 runs to 16 residues.

The chain uses TRBV5-6 and TRBJ1-1; TRBD1 agrees at 11 bases. This CDR3 spans 15 amino acids. Germline CDR1 SGHDT, CDR2 YYEEEE. The trim removed 3 bases at V and 4 bases at J, leaving 5 bases unmatched. CDR3 nucleotide sequence: TGTGCCAGCAGCTCCGAAGGGACAGGGGGCACTGAAGCTTTCTTT. Its protein is CASSSEGTGGTEAFF. Drawing the rest from reference TRBV5-6 and TRBJ1-1, the complete variable domain is DAGVTQSPTHLIKTRGQQVTLRCSPKSGHDTVSWYQQALGQGPQFIFQYYEEEERQRGNFPDRFSGHQFPNYSSELNVNALLLGDSALYLCASSSEGTGGTEAFFGQGTRLTVV.

This chain links TRBV5-4 with TRBJ2-7; D gene ambiguous. CDR1 is SGHNT and CDR2 is YYREEE in the germline V gene (reference sequence). The CDR3 contains 12 residues. V lost 2 bases to trimming and J lost 4 bases, with 7 bases between them. The DNA of the CDR3 is TGTGCCAGCAGCTTTGACGAGTACGAGCAGTACTTC. Translation gives CASSFDEYEQYF.

This rearrangement joins TRBV6-5 to TRBJ2-6, with D tentatively TRBD1 or TRBD2 (5 bases each). The CDR3 runs 15 residues. V dropped 2 bases and J dropped 3 bases, with 8 bases sitting between them. Germline CDR1 MNHEY, CDR2 SVGAGI. The CDR3 DNA reads as TGTGCCAGCAGTTACGAGGGGCGTGGGGCCAACGTCCTGACTTTC. Its protein product is CASSYEGRGANVLTF.

The CDR3 loop reads CASSLEGPGGGYTF. DNA of the CDR3: TGTGCCAGCAGCTTAGAGGGGCCAGGTGGTGGCTACACCTTC. The chain has TRBV11-2 and TRBJ1-2, with D possibly matching TRBD1 (5 bases). The CDR3 has 14 residues. Trimming cost V 0 bases and J 7 bases, with 12 bases left between them. Per germline, CDR1 SGHAT and CDR2 FQNNGV.

The V call is TRBV27, the J call TRBJ2-7; D may correspond to TRBD1 or TRBD2 (5 bases each). This CDR3 has 13 amino acids. Trimming left V 2 bases short and J 1 base short, with 6 bases between. In germline, CDR1 is MNHEY, CDR2 SMNVEV (reference sequence). The CDR3 nucleotides read TGTGCCAGCAGTTTAGGGGGTTCCTACGAGCAGTACTTC. This encodes CASSLGGSYEQYF.

The chain carries TRBV6-1 and TRBJ2-6; D remains ambiguous. Germline-derived CDR1 and CDR2 are MNHNS and SASEGT. The CDR3 is 15 amino acids. The V and J ends lost 1 base and 0 bases respectively, with 4 bases between them. The CDR3 bases are TGTGCCAGCAGTGAAGGGGGCTCTGGGGCCAACGTCCTGACTTTC. Its protein product is CASSEGGSGANVLTF.

This clone turned up a few times. The chain's CDR3 is CASSEGWGNQPQHF. As DNA, the CDR3 is TGTGCCAGCAGTGAAGGTTGGGGAAATCAGCCCCAGCATTTT. This chain uses TRBV6-1 with TRBJ1-5; D uncertain. The germline V gene has CDR1 MNHNS and CDR2 SASEGT. The V end was cut by 1 base, the J end by 4 bases, with 8 bases between. The length of the CDR3 is 14 residues.

The genes are TRBV19 and TRBJ1-2; D call uncertain. Germline V gene data show CDR1 as LNHDA and CDR2 as SQIVND (reference sequence). The CDR3 is made up of 13 amino acids. Trimming stripped 1 base from V and 4 bases from J, with 7 bases between. CDR3 in DNA: TGTGCCAGTAGTATAGGCCAGAGCTATGGCTACACCTTC. Protein: CASSIGQSYGYTF.

V usage is TRBV7-9 and J usage is TRBJ2-3; no clear D gene. CDR3 size: 13 residues. Germline V gene lookup returns CDR1 SEHNR and CDR2 FQNEAQ (reference sequence). V lost 3 bases and J 6 bases, leaving 10 bases between the germline ends. DNA for the CDR3: TGTGCCAGCAGCTTGGAGTCGTGGGATACGCAGTATTTT. It specifies CASSLESWDTQYF.

V usage is TRBV6-6 and J usage is TRBJ1-2; possible D gene TRBD1, 5 bases. This CDR3 is 12 amino acids long. Germline-derived CDR1 and CDR2 are MNHNY and SVGAGI (reference sequence). The ends were cut back, 7 bases at V and 5 bases at J, with 11 bases in the middle. In nucleotides, the CDR3 is TGTGCCAGCATCGGGACGAAGTATGGCTACACCTTC. It translates to CASIGTKYGYTF.

The chain combines TRBV6-6 with TRBJ1-5, with D possibly being TRBD1 (5 bases). The CDR3 runs to 15 residues. Germline assignment: CDR1 MNHNY and CDR2 SVGAGI (reference sequence). V lost 6 bases, J lost 6 bases, and 18 bases lay in between. The CDR3 sequence: CASRHTGTASQPQHF. CDR3 bases: TGTGCCAGCAGACACACCGGGACCGCCTCTCAGCCCCAGCATTTT.

The V call is TRBV7-3, the J call TRBJ1-1; possibly TRBD1 for D (5 bases). V was pared by 6 bases and J by 4 bases, with 12 bases between. Germline assignment: CDR1 SGHTA and CDR2 FQGTGA. This CDR3 comprises 13 residues. The CDR3 DNA reads TGTGCCAGCAGGAAAGGGGTGACCACTGAAGCTTTCTTT. Protein: CASRKGVTTEAFF.

DNA of the CDR3: TGTGCCAGCAGCGTAAAGTCGAACACTGAAGCTTTCTTT. Amino acid sequence: CASSVKSNTEAFF. The rearrangement links TRBV9 to TRBJ1-1; D not certain. The V gene's germline CDR1 is SGDLS and CDR2 YYNGEE. V was trimmed by 1 base and J by 1 base, leaving 5 bases between them. This CDR3 contains 13 residues.

The chain links TRBV18 to TRBJ2-5; 7 nucleotides align to TRBD1. V shed 5 bases and J 5 bases; nucleotides not matched to a gene: 5. CDR1 is KGHSH and CDR2 is LQKENI in the germline V gene. This CDR3 contains 13 residues. CDR3 coding DNA: TGTGCCAGCTCAGCGGACAGGATCGAGACCCAGTACTTC. Its translation is CASSADRIETQYF.

The chain uses TRBV28 and TRBJ2-7; the D is unclear. The CDR3 length is 10 residues. V was clipped by 5 bases and J by 5 bases, with 4 bases between them. Germline CDR1 and CDR2: MDHEN and SYDVKM. Here the CDR3 reads CASSQNEQYF. The CDR3 DNA reads TGTGCCAGCAGTCAAAACGAGCAGTACTTC.

The rearrangement uses TRBV29-1 and TRBJ1-2, with D possibly TRBD1 on 6 matching bases. V lost 5 bases and J lost 5, with 30 bases in between. Per germline, CDR1 SQVTM and CDR2 ANQGSEA. The CDR3 has 18 residues. The DNA of the CDR3 is TGCAGCGTTTTGCCGACGAGCGACACAGGGATCGCTGGGTATGGCTACACCTTC. Encoded protein: CSVLPTSDTGIAGYGYTF.

V usage is TRBV11-2 and J usage is TRBJ2-7; weak D call: TRBD2 (5 bases). The V end was cut by 6 bases, the J end by 2 bases, with 14 bases between. This CDR3 contains 14 residues. In germline, CDR1 is SGHAT, CDR2 FQNNGV. CDR3 DNA sequence: TGTGCCAGCAGTTCAAGGACTGGAGCCTACGAGCAGTACTTC. It is translated as CASSSRTGAYEQYF.

The chain joins TRBV28 to TRBJ2-3; D unclear. Trimming shortened V by 6 bases and J by 7 bases, and 8 bases separated the two germline ends. Per the germline V gene, CDR1 is MDHEN and CDR2 is SYDVKM. The CDR3 runs 11 residues. The CDR3 DNA reads TGTGCCAGCAGCCCCCTCTATACGCAGTATTTT. This gives the protein CASSPLYTQYF.

This chain uses TRBV19 with TRBJ1-3; D gene unclear. Deletions cut 3 bases from V and 7 bases from J, with 13 bases between. This CDR3 has 14 residues. The V gene's germline CDR1 is LNHDA and CDR2 SQIVND (reference sequence). Here the CDR3 reads CASSISTLGNTIYF. The CDR3 coding sequence is TGTGCCAGTAGTATTTCCACTTTGGGCAACACCATATATTTT.

This clone was seen more than once but under ten times. The chain employs TRBV19 and TRBJ1-1, with a tentative D call TRBD1 (5 bases). Germline V gives CDR1 LNHDA, CDR2 SQIVND (reference sequence). V shed 3 bases and J shed 4 bases, with 9 bases lying between them. This CDR3 has 13 residues. CDR3 residues: CASSILRGTEAFF. CDR3 sequence (DNA): TGTGCCAGTAGTATCCTAAGGGGCACTGAAGCTTTCTTT.

This clone is a singleton in its sample. J is TRBJ1-1 and V is TRBV7-8; D remains ambiguous. Germline values: CDR1 SGHVS, CDR2 FQNEAQ. CDR3 length: 14 residues. Trimming stripped 1 base from V and 0 bases from J, with 6 bases between. As DNA, the CDR3 is TGTGCCAGCAGCTTAGGACCGATGAACACTGAAGCTTTCTTT. It encodes CASSLGPMNTEAFF.

The V and J genes are TRBV19 and TRBJ1-1; D might be TRBD1 (5 bases). Germline CDR1 is LNHDA and CDR2 is SQIVND (reference sequence). CDR3 length equals 15 residues. The germline V and J ends were trimmed by 5 bases and 5 bases, with 18 bases remaining between them. CDR3 coding DNA: TGTGCCAGTAGTCCATACGGGACCACGTATACTGAAGCTTTCTTT. Protein sequence: CASSPYGTTYTEAFF.